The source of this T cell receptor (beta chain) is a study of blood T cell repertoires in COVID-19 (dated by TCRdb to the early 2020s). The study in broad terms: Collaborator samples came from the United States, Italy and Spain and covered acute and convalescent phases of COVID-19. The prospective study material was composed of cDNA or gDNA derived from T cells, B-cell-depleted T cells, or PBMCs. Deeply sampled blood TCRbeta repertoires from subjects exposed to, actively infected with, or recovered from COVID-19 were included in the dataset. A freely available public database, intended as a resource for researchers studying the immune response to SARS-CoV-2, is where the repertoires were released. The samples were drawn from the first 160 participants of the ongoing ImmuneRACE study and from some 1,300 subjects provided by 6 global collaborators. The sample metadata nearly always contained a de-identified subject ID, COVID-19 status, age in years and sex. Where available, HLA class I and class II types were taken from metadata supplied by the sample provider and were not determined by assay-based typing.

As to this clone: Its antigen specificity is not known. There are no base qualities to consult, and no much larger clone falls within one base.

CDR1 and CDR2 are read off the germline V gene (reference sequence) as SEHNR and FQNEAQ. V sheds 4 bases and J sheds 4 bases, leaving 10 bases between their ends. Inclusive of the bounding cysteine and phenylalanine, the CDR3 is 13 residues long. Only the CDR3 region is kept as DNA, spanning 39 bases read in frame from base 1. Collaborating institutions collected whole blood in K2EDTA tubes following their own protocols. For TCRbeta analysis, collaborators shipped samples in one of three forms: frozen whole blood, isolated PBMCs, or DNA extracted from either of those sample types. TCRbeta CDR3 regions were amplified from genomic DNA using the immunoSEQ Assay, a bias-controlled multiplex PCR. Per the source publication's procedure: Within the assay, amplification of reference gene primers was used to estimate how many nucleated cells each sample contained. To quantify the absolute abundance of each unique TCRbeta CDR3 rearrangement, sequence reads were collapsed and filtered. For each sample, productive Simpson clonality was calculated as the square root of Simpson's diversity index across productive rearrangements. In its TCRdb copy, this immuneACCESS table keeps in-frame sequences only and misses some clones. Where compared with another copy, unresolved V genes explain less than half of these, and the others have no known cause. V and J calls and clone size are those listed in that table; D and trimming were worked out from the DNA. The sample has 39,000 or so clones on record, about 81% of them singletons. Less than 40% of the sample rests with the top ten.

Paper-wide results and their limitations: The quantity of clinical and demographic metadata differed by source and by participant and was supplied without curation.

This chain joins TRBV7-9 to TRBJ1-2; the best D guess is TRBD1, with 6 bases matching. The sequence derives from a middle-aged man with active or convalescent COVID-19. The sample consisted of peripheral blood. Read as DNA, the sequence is TGTGCCAGCAGCTACGGACAGCTCTATGGCTACACCTTC. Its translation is CASSYGQLYGYTF. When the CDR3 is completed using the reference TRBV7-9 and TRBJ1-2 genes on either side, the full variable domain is DTGVSQNPRHKITKRGQNVTFRCDPISEHNRLYWYRQTLGQGPEFLTYFQNEAQLEKSRLLSDRFSAERPKGSFSTLEIQRTEQGDSAMYLCASSYGQLYGYTFGSGTRLTVV.